The next 8 T cell receptor beta chains were all read from a single sample in a study of control samples from healthy donors and cancer patients. The protocol was immunoSEQ multiplex PCR, while the TCRdb copy is restricted to in-frame clones and leaves out a portion. Seen here are over 150,000 clones, 90% observed once, and the top ten hold 1.2% to 1.5%. The sequencing sample was made of blood. The source of these receptors is a woman in her forties or fifties in good health.

The V gene is TRBV11-3, the J gene TRBJ1-4; TRBD1 agrees at 9 bases. The CDR3 has 15 amino acids. The germline V gene encodes CDR1 SGHNT and CDR2 YENEEA. The trim removed 5 bases at V and 5 bases at J, leaving 6 bases unmatched. The CDR3 spells CASSRGQGINEKLFF. DNA for the CDR3: TGTGCCAGCAGCAGAGGACAGGGGATAAATGAAAAACTGTTTTTT.

This sequence joins TRBV28 and TRBJ2-1, with 7 bases fitting TRBD1. This CDR3 contains 19 residues. Germline CDR1 reads MDHEN; CDR2 reads SYDVKM. V shed 3 bases, J shed 5 bases, and the junction held 19 bases outside the gene matches. In nucleotides, the CDR3 is TGTGCCAGCAGTTTCCCTAGCCTCAACAGGGGTGGAAGGGACAATGAGCAGTTCTTC. Amino acids: CASSFPSLNRGGRDNEQFF. Combining the CDR3 with reference TRBV28 and TRBJ2-1 gives the whole variable domain DVKVTQSSRYLVKRTGEKVFLECVQDMDHENMFWYRQDPGLGLRLIYFSYDVKMKEKGDIPEGYSVSREKKERFSLILESASTNQTSMYLCASSFPSLNRGGRDNEQFFGPGTRLTVL.

CDR3 region: CASKAGDYGYTF. In DNA, the CDR3 is TGCGCCAGCAAGGCGGGGGACTATGGCTACACCTTC. The V and J genes are TRBV5-1 and TRBJ1-2; TRBD1 is a possible D gene (5 bases). This CDR3 is 12 amino acids long. V dropped 6 bases and J dropped 3 bases, with 9 bases sitting between them. CDR1 and CDR2 from the germline V gene are SGHRS and YFSETQ.

The table lists this clone with a count of one. The V and J genes are TRBV13 and TRBJ2-5; D gene unclear. V lost 0 bases to trimming and J lost 0 bases, with 5 bases between them. This CDR3 comprises 14 residues. Germline values: CDR1 PRHDT, CDR2 FYEKMQ (reference sequence). DNA for the CDR3: TGTGCCAGCAGCTTAGGTCAAAACCAAGAGACCCAGTACTTC. It yields the protein CASSLGQNQETQYF.

CDR3 in amino acids: CASSAGQGAGYEQYF. For the CDR3, the DNA is TGTGCCAGCAGCGCCGGACAGGGGGCGGGTTACGAGCAGTACTTC. V gene TRBV6-4 combines with J gene TRBJ2-7; TRBD1 matches 11 bases. In germline, CDR1 is MRHNA, CDR2 SNTAGT. Trimming took 6 bases from V and 4 from J; bases not matched to a gene: 8. The CDR3 is 15 amino acids.

The chain links TRBV15 to TRBJ1-1, with 7 positions matching TRBD1. Germline CDR1 is LNHNV and CDR2 is YYDKDF (reference sequence). V trimming: 7 bases; J trimming: 0 bases; junction bases outside the gene matches: 5. The CDR3 has 14 residues. The CDR3 loop is CATKEGALNTEAFF. The DNA of the CDR3 is TGTGCCACCAAGGAGGGGGCCTTGAACACTGAAGCTTTCTTT. Complete variable domain (other parts from reference TRBV15 and TRBJ1-1): DAMVIQNPRYQVTQFGKPVTLSCSQTLNHNVMYWYQQKSSQAPKLLFHYYDKDFNNEADTPDNFQSRRPNTSFCFLDIRSPGLGDTAMYLCATKEGALNTEAFFGQGTRLTVV.

The rearrangement joins TRBV6-5 to TRBJ1-1; maybe TRBD1 (6 bases). Germline V gene data show CDR1 as MNHEY and CDR2 as SVGAGI. This CDR3 is built from 13 residues. The germline V and J ends were trimmed by 10 bases and 0 bases, with 12 bases remaining between them. CDR3 sequence: CATTGVLNTEAFF. The CDR3 bases are TGTGCCACGACAGGCGTTCTGAACACTGAAGCTTTCTTT.

The rearrangement joins TRBV19 to TRBJ1-1; unclear D gene. The CDR3 covers 14 residues. Germline CDR1 and CDR2: LNHDA and SQIVND (reference sequence). V gave up 0 bases and J gave up 3 bases, with 8 bases separating them. The CDR3 here is CASSIDRRDTEAFF. In DNA, the CDR3 is TGTGCCAGTAGTATAGATCGGAGGGACACTGAAGCTTTCTTT. Variable domain in full (rest from reference TRBV19 and TRBJ1-1): DGGITQSPKYLFRKEGQNVTLSCEQNLNHDAMYWYRQDPGQGLRLIYYSQIVNDFQKGDIAEGYSVSREKKESFPLTVTSAQKNPTAFYLCASSIDRRDTEAFFGQGTRLTVV.